A single sample gave rise to the 18 T cell receptor beta chains below, sequenced in a study of CD8+ T cells in alopecia areata. RNA extraction was followed by reverse transcription into cDNA, which acted as the sequencing template. Using immunoSEQ multiplex PCR, the repertoire was profiled, and TCRdb retains in-frame clones only, with some absent. Found here are 150,000 to 200,000 clones, roughly 60% of them singletons; the top ten hold approximately 0.97%. Treatment denoted: oral pan-JAK inhibitor, 5-10 mg twice daily. Here the sequenced sample was CD4+ T cells sorted from blood, taken at week 24, from a patient treated with tofacitinib. These receptors all come from a human donor with alopecia areata.

V usage is TRBV4-3 and J usage is TRBJ2-5; 13 nucleotides agree with TRBD2. The CDR3 covers 15 residues. V dropped 3 bases and J dropped 12; count of bases not matched to a gene: 10. Germline CDR1 LGHNA, CDR2 YSLEER. The CDR3, as DNA: TGCGCCAGCAGCCAGGCGGGGACTAGCGGGGAGTCCAAGTACTTC. As protein: CASSQAGTSGESKYF.

This clone was seen only a few times. V gene TRBV6-5 combines with J gene TRBJ1-3, with D uncertain. Between the trimmed V and J ends, which lost 6 bases and 4 bases, there was a span of 16 bases. The germline CDR1 and CDR2 sequences are MNHEY and SVGAGI. This CDR3 has 15 amino acids. For the CDR3, the DNA is TGTGCCAGCAGGTCACCCAGCCCGTCAGGAAACACCATATATTTT. It codes for CASRSPSPSGNTIYF.

The chain recombines TRBV28 with TRBJ1-6; D remains ambiguous. The germline gives CDR1 MDHEN, CDR2 SYDVKM. This CDR3 is built from 15 residues. V was trimmed by 6 bases and J by 2 bases, leaving 11 bases between them. The CDR3 region has the DNA TGTGCCAGCAGCGGACCCGGGGCCTATAATTCACCCCTCCACTTT. Protein: CASSGPGAYNSPLHF.

The sample holds a few counts of this clone. CDR3 amino acids: CASSPLGRGQIGELFF. CDR3 nucleotides: TGCGCCAGCAGTCCATTAGGCAGGGGGCAGATCGGGGAGCTGTTTTTT. The rearrangement joins TRBV23-1 to TRBJ2-2, with 8 nucleotides matching TRBD1. Being an ORF, TRBV23-1 has a function that is uncertain. Trimming removed 4 bases from V and 7 bases from J; junction bases left unmatched: 11. This CDR3 has 16 amino acids.

The chain recombines TRBV5-6 with TRBJ2-3; perhaps D is TRBD1 or TRBD2 (6 bases each). V lost 10 bases, J lost 6 bases, and 24 bases lay in between. CDR1 and CDR2 (germline): SGHDT, YYEEEE. The CDR3 is 15 residues long. In DNA, the CDR3 is TGTGCCTCAAGTGGCGTAGGGGGGCCCCACGATACGCAGTATTTT. This encodes CASSGVGGPHDTQYF. Full variable domain (missing parts from reference TRBV5-6 and TRBJ2-3): DAGVTQSPTHLIKTRGQQVTLRCSPKSGHDTVSWYQQALGQGPQFIFQYYEEEERQRGNFPDRFSGHQFPNYSSELNVNALLLGDSALYLCASSGVGGPHDTQYFGPGTRLTVL.

The gene calls are TRBV25-1 and TRBJ1-1; possibly TRBD1 for D (5 bases). Germline V CDR1 and CDR2: MGHDK, SYGVNS. V was clipped by 1 base and J by 0 bases, with 9 bases between them. The CDR3 runs to 15 residues. This chain's CDR3 is CASSEFKGMNTEAFF. The CDR3 region has the DNA TGTGCCAGCAGTGAATTTAAGGGGATGAACACTGAAGCTTTCTTT.

Only a few counts were recorded for this clone. The CDR3 sequence is CASSVVGARTQYF. The CDR3 DNA reads as TGTGCCAGCAGCGTAGTCGGAGCCCGTACGCAGTATTTT. V and J are TRBV9 and TRBJ2-3; no definite D call. The germline V and J ends were trimmed by 0 bases and 8 bases, with 10 bases remaining between them. The CDR3 totals 13 residues. Per germline, CDR1 SGDLS and CDR2 YYNGEE.

This clone was seen only once. V is TRBV30 and J is TRBJ1-2; D not resolved. Germline V gene sequence: CDR1 GTSNPN, CDR2 SVGIG (reference sequence). The CDR3 contains 13 residues. V was clipped by 3 bases and J by 7 bases, with 15 bases between them. The CDR3 nucleotides are TGTGCCTGGAGCGTCGTCGTATCGGGTGGCTACACCTTC. It specifies CAWSVVVSGGYTF.

The chain is built from TRBV7-9 and TRBJ1-1; the D gene is possibly TRBD1 (5 bases). V shed 6 bases and J shed 8 bases, with 22 bases lying between them. There are 15 residues in the CDR3. Germline CDR1 SEHNR, CDR2 FQNEAQ (reference sequence). Here the CDR3 reads CASSSTGAPGPEAFF. For the CDR3, the DNA is TGTGCCAGCAGTTCGACTGGAGCACCAGGGCCCGAAGCTTTCTTT.

The chain is built from TRBV7-3 and TRBJ1-1, with TRBD1 identical over 7 bases. Germline trimming cut 2 bases from V and 1 base from J; bases unmatched to any gene: 1. In germline, CDR1 is SGHTA, CDR2 FQGTGA. This CDR3 region has 14 residues. This CDR3 is CASSLQGGNTEAFF. The CDR3 region has the DNA TGTGCCAGCAGCTTACAGGGGGGGAACACTGAAGCTTTCTTT.

With regard to this clone: Other nucleotide sequences from this sample produce the same CDR3. CDR3 sequence reads: CSVDQGGTEAFF. CDR3 sequence (DNA): TGCAGCGTTGATCAAGGAGGGACTGAAGCTTTCTTT. This rearrangement joins TRBV29-1 to TRBJ1-1; D not certain. Germline V gene data show CDR1 as SQVTM and CDR2 as ANQGSEA. V was cut by 3 bases and J by 5 bases, with 10 bases left in between. The CDR3 is 12 amino acids.

The chain carries TRBV2 and TRBJ1-1; D is possibly TRBD1 (5 bases). The CDR3 length is 12 residues. Deletions cut 8 bases from V and 5 bases from J, with 12 bases between. CDR1 and CDR2 (germline): SNHLY, FYNNEI. The CDR3 DNA follows: TGTGCCAGCTTCGACAGTGCTACTGAAGCTTTCTTT. Its translation: CASFDSATEAFF.

The CDR3 coding sequence is TGTGCCAGCAGCGAGGGCATTCAAGAGACCCAGTACTTC. As protein: CASSEGIQETQYF. The rearrangement links TRBV2 to TRBJ2-5; D might be TRBD2 (5 bases). Looked up from germline, CDR1 is SNHLY and CDR2 is FYNNEI. The CDR3 runs 13 residues. Trimming took 6 bases from V and 2 from J, leaving 10 bases between them.

The chain has TRBV6-5 and TRBJ1-1; D unclear. V gave up 6 bases and J gave up 11 bases, with 22 bases separating them. This CDR3 has 14 amino acids. CDR1 and CDR2 from the germline V gene are MNHEY and SVGAGI. The CDR3 coding sequence is TGTGCCAGCAGAAGCCCTTCTGAACTGCTTAGGGCTTTCTTT. It yields the protein CASRSPSELLRAFF.

This rearrangement joins TRBV6-1 to TRBJ1-2; 8 bases line up with TRBD1. Trimming removed 2 bases from V and 8 bases from J; junction bases left unmatched: 4. The germline V gene encodes CDR1 MNHNS and CDR2 SASEGT. The length of the CDR3 is 13 residues. CDR3 in DNA: TGTGCCAGCAGTGAACCCGACAGGGGAGGCTACACCTTC. Its protein is CASSEPDRGGYTF.

J is TRBJ2-1 and V is TRBV29-1; TRBD2 is a possible D gene (5 bases). V was clipped by 5 bases and J by 1 base, with 12 bases between them. The length of the CDR3 is 14 residues. The germline V gene encodes CDR1 SQVTM and CDR2 ANQGSEA. The CDR3 here is CSVLRGFSYNEQFF. Written as DNA, the CDR3 is TGCAGCGTTCTTCGAGGGTTTTCCTACAATGAGCAGTTCTTC.

The chain carries TRBV9 and TRBJ1-4, with D perhaps TRBD1 (5 bases). This CDR3 region has 15 residues. The V end lost 3 bases, the J end lost 5 bases, and 14 bases lay between the germline ends. Germline V gene data show CDR1 as SGDLS and CDR2 as YYNGEE. The CDR3 reads CASSAGQGLNEKLFF. The CDR3 DNA follows: TGTGCCAGCAGCGCCGGTCAGGGCTTGAATGAAAAACTGTTTTTT.

This clone was observed a few times. Here the CDR3 reads CSVELSQYEQYF. In DNA form, the CDR3 reads TGCAGCGTTGAGTTGTCCCAATACGAGCAGTACTTC. The V gene is TRBV29-1, the J gene TRBJ2-7; no clear D gene. The length of the CDR3 is 12 residues. Germline assignment: CDR1 SQVTM and CDR2 ANQGSEA. Trimming took 3 bases from V and 4 from J, leaving 10 bases between them.